Listed here are 9 T cell receptor beta chains from one sample, sequenced in a study of identical twins. TCRdb re-called the 5' RACE reads with MiXCR, one entry per CDR3 protein. Of some 250,000 distinct CDR3 sequences listed, 6.5% to 8% were seen once; the top ten hold roughly 15%. This sample was also put to use in a study of T cells expressing NK-cell markers.

Sequenced input: CD8+ T cells sorted from blood. The receptors here all came from a woman aged 18-29 years in good health.

This clonotype came up a few times. The genes are TRBV6-1 and TRBJ1-2; 7 bases fit TRBD1. The CDR3 is 11 residues long. Trimming removed 6 bases from V and 13 bases from J; junction bases left unmatched: 8. The germline CDR1 and CDR2 sequences are MNHNS and SASEGT. Here the CDR3 DNA reads TGTGCCAGCAGACAGGGGACCAATTGCACCTTC. Amino acid sequence: CASRQGTNCTF.

This clonotype has a handful of counts. This chain links TRBV20-1 with TRBJ2-7, with D possibly being TRBD2 (6 bases). V was pared by 5 bases and J by 0 bases, with 11 bases between. The length of the CDR3 is 13 residues. Germline V CDR1 and CDR2: DFQATT, SNEGSKA (reference sequence). The CDR3 region is CSAGDSSSYEQYF. The CDR3 DNA reads TGCAGTGCTGGGGACTCCAGCTCCTACGAGCAGTACTTC.

This clonotype was detected ten times or more. The gene calls are TRBV6-2 or TRBV6-3 and TRBJ2-1, with D unclear. Per the germline V gene, CDR1 is MNHEY and CDR2 is SVGEGT. With 6 bases removed from V and 15 bases from J, the gap between germline ends came to 18 bases. This CDR3 is built from 12 residues. The CDR3 sequence is CASSKGPPEAFF. The CDR3 DNA sequence: TGTGCCAGCAGCAAAGGGCCGCCAGAGGCGTTCTTC.

The chain links TRBV7-9 to TRBJ2-3, with D possibly being TRBD1 or TRBD2 (5 bases each). CDR1 is SEHNR, CDR2 FQNEAQ, per germline (reference sequence). The CDR3 length is 15 residues. With 3 bases removed from V and 2 bases from J, the gap between germline ends came to 12 bases. The CDR3 loop reads CASSFRGRNTDTQYF. The CDR3 nucleotides read TGTGCCAGCAGCTTCCGGGGACGGAACACAGATACGCAGTATTTT.

This clonotype was seen only a few times. The CDR3 loop is CSARDLIRNENSPLHF. In DNA, the CDR3 is TGCAGTGCTAGAGATCTCATCAGAAACGAAAATTCACCCCTCCACTTT. The chain links TRBV20-1 to TRBJ1-6; D not resolved. The germline V gene has CDR1 DFQATT and CDR2 SNEGSKA (reference sequence). The ends were cut back, 0 bases at V and 7 bases at J, with 16 bases in the middle. The CDR3 extends over 16 amino acids.

This clonotype was detected ten times or more. The CDR3 nucleotides are TGTGCCAGCAGCGGAAAACAGGGAGGCGAGCAGTACTTC. Its translation is CASSGKQGGEQYF. The chain has TRBV7-3 and TRBJ2-7; D is tentatively TRBD1 or TRBD2 (6 bases each). CDR1 is SGHTA and CDR2 is FQGTGA in the germline V gene. There are 13 residues in the CDR3. Trimming left V 5 bases short and J 6 bases short, with 14 bases between.

This rearrangement joins TRBV6-1 to TRBJ1-2, with TRBD1 matching over 7 bases. The CDR3 is made up of 13 amino acids. V trimming: 9 bases; J trimming: 3 bases; junction bases outside the gene matches: 7. From germline, CDR1 is MNHNS and CDR2 SASEGT. The CDR3 DNA reads TGTGCCAGTCCCTCCGGGACAGACTATGGCTACACCTTC. It translates to CASPSGTDYGYTF.

The chain's CDR3 is CSARSGQGYEQYF. Written as DNA, the CDR3 is TGCAGTGCTAGATCGGGACAGGGGTACGAGCAGTACTTC. The chain uses TRBV20-1 and TRBJ2-7, with 10 bases identical to TRBD1. Germline V CDR1 and CDR2: DFQATT, SNEGSKA (reference sequence). The V gene end was trimmed by 2 bases and the J gene end by 4 bases; junction bases not matched to a gene: 2. This CDR3 spans 13 amino acids.

The table lists this clonotype with a few counts. A much larger clone lies one base from this, so it may be a read error. The CDR3 DNA reads as TGTGCCTGCGCGCCCGGGCCCAGGACTAGCGGGCCCAACAATGAGCAGTTCTTC. Amino acid sequence: CACAPGPRTSGPNNEQFF. The chain is built from TRBV2 and TRBJ2-1; 11 nucleotides agree with TRBD2. The CDR3 sequence is 18 residues long. CDR1 is SNHLY, CDR2 FYNNEI, per germline. V lost 11 bases and J lost 5; bases outside the gene matches: 20.